These 28 T cell receptor beta chains came from one sample sequenced in a study of cytomegalovirus exposure and HLA in healthy donors. PCR involved 60 Vbeta and 13 Jbeta primers. Clones were read by immunoSEQ multiplex PCR, and TCRdb kept only the in-frame ones, dropping some. The profile covers around 220,000 clones, with about 83% appearing a single time and more than 1.3% taken by the ten largest. Sequencing was carried out using PBMCs. Source of these receptors: a girl aged 10 to 17 in good health and CMV-seronegative.

The rearrangement joins TRBV28 to TRBJ1-2; no reliable D call. Trimming stripped 8 bases from V and 5 bases from J, with 21 bases between. The CDR3 has 15 residues. Germline CDR1 is MDHEN and CDR2 is SYDVKM. CDR3 sequence (DNA): TGTGCCAGCTATCTCAATTCGGGTGCTTGGTATGGCTACACCTTC. It yields the protein CASYLNSGAWYGYTF.

V gene TRBV11-2 combines with J gene TRBJ1-5, with a weak D call TRBD1 (5 bases). Trimming stripped 3 bases from V and 7 bases from J, with 13 bases between. The CDR3 extends over 14 amino acids. From germline, CDR1 is SGHAT and CDR2 FQNNGV. CDR3 residues: CASSLEPSGQPQHF. The CDR3 DNA sequence: TGTGCCAGCAGCTTGGAGCCGTCAGGGCAGCCCCAGCATTTT.

The chain recombines TRBV4-2 with TRBJ2-3, with 10 nucleotides matching TRBD1. The germline gives CDR1 LGHNA, CDR2 YNFKEQ. Losses at the gene ends were 0 bases for V and 1 base for J; bases not matched to a gene: 4. There are 17 residues in the CDR3. The CDR3 DNA reads TGTGCCAGCAGCCAAGAAGTAGGGACAGGGGGCACAGATACGCAGTATTTT. This encodes CASSQEVGTGGTDTQYF.

The gene calls are TRBV7-8 and TRBJ2-1, with 11 bases aligning to TRBD2. Germline lookup yields CDR1 SGHVS and CDR2 FQNEAQ. The CDR3 is made up of 18 amino acids. With 5 bases clipped from V and 9 bases from J, the junction kept 18 bases outside the gene matches. CDR3 DNA: TGTGCCAGCAGCCGTTATAGCGGGGGGGCCGGTTCGAGAGGTGAGCAGTTCTTC. This translates into CASSRYSGGAGSRGEQFF.

DNA for the CDR3: TGCGCCAGCAGCTTCTCAAGGACAGGGGCTTATGGCTACACCTTC. Translated: CASSFSRTGAYGYTF. This chain joins TRBV5-1 and TRBJ1-2; 9 bases are a match to TRBD1. Per germline, CDR1 SGHRS and CDR2 YFSETQ. The CDR3 loop spans 15 amino acids. Trimming removed 2 bases from V and 5 bases from J; junction bases left unmatched: 7.

This clone was recorded once. V gene TRBV7-9 combines with J gene TRBJ1-2, with 9 positions matching TRBD1. In germline, CDR1 is SEHNR, CDR2 FQNEAQ (reference sequence). The CDR3 is 17 amino acids. Trimming cost V 5 bases and J 5 bases; bases outside gene matches: 15. Here the CDR3 reads CASSHQSGTGRGYGYTF. In DNA form, the CDR3 reads TGTGCCAGCAGCCATCAATCCGGGACAGGGCGGGGGTATGGCTACACCTTC.

The chain recombines TRBV7-9 with TRBJ2-5; 15 bases fit TRBD2. V was clipped by 1 base and J by 4 bases; unmatched bases: 1. CDR1 is SEHNR and CDR2 is FQNEAQ in the germline V gene (reference sequence). The CDR3 has 16 residues. The CDR3 here is CASSLGTSGGAETQYF. Written as DNA, the CDR3 is TGTGCCAGCAGCTTAGGGACTAGCGGGGGGGCAGAGACCCAGTACTTC.

This clone has only a few counts. The chain's CDR3 is CASSGQLDGIEQYF. In DNA, the CDR3 is TGTGCCAGCAGTGGGCAACTAGATGGGATCGAGCAGTACTTC. The chain links TRBV2 to TRBJ2-7; weak D call: TRBD2 (5 bases). Germline V gives CDR1 SNHLY, CDR2 FYNNEI. This CDR3 region has 14 residues. V lost 4 bases and J 6 bases, leaving 16 bases between the germline ends.

The rearrangement links TRBV28 to TRBJ1-1; D is possibly TRBD1 (6 bases). The CDR3 is 11 residues long. V was clipped by 2 bases and J by 8 bases, with 6 bases between them. Per the germline V gene, CDR1 is MDHEN and CDR2 is SYDVKM. In DNA form, the CDR3 reads TGTGCCAGCAGTTTAGACAGGGAAGCTTTCTTT. This sequence encodes CASSLDREAFF. The complete variable domain, with remaining parts taken from reference TRBV28 and TRBJ1-1, reads DVKVTQSSRYLVKRTGEKVFLECVQDMDHENMFWYRQDPGLGLRLIYFSYDVKMKEKGDIPEGYSVSREKKERFSLILESASTNQTSMYLCASSLDREAFFGQGTRLTVV.

The sample holds a few counts of this clone. The V call is TRBV6-4, the J call TRBJ1-1; D possibly corresponds to TRBD1 (6 bases). CDR1 and CDR2 from the germline V gene are MRHNA and SNTAGT. The CDR3 consists of 11 residues. The ends were cut back, 5 bases at V and 11 bases at J, with 12 bases in the middle. Here the CDR3 reads CASSRGKDAFF. The CDR3 bases are TGTGCCAGCAGTAGGGGGAAGGACGCTTTCTTT.

A remark on this clone: No DNA is shown, since the ends of the CDR3 on it are uncertain; the CDR3 is the one TCRdb lists. The chain carries TRBV12-2 and TRBJ1-5. TRBV12-2 is annotated as a pseudogene. The CDR3 contains 19 residues when both ends are counted. CDR3 in amino acids: CASRFGPEWGSGSNQPQHF.

This chain joins TRBV6-6 and TRBJ1-1; unclear D gene. This CDR3 comprises 10 residues. Germline values: CDR1 MNHNY, CDR2 SVGAGI (reference sequence). Between the trimmed V and J ends, which lost 8 bases and 6 bases, there was a span of 7 bases. This CDR3 is CASGESEAFF. In DNA, the CDR3 is TGTGCCAGCGGGGAGTCTGAAGCTTTCTTT.

A single count supports this clone. As DNA, the CDR3 is TGTGCCAGTAGTTTTCCTAGCGGGGGGGTCCACAATGAGCAGTTCTTC. Residues: CASSFPSGGVHNEQFF. The genes are TRBV19 and TRBJ2-1; 12 bases map to TRBD2. The CDR3 is made up of 16 amino acids. In germline, CDR1 is LNHDA, CDR2 SQIVND (reference sequence). V dropped 5 bases and J dropped 5; count of bases not matched to a gene: 7.

The rearrangement links TRBV27 to TRBJ2-3; 12 bases match TRBD2. The CDR3 contains 16 residues. The V gene's germline CDR1 is MNHEY and CDR2 SMNVEV (reference sequence). V trimming: 5 bases; J trimming: 4 bases; junction bases outside the gene matches: 7. The CDR3 sequence: CASSARGLAGPDTQYF. CDR3 sequence (DNA): TGTGCCAGCAGTGCCCGTGGACTAGCGGGACCAGATACGCAGTATTTT.

The chain employs TRBV5-5 and TRBJ1-1, with 7 bases identical to TRBD1. The CDR3 covers 12 residues. Per germline, CDR1 SGHKS and CDR2 YYEKEE (reference sequence). V shed 2 bases, J shed 8 bases, and the junction held 3 bases outside the gene matches. The DNA of the CDR3 is TGTGCCAGCAGCTTCGGGACAGAAGAAGCTTTCTTT. This sequence encodes CASSFGTEEAFF.

This clone has a handful of counts. The chain is built from TRBV7-2 and TRBJ2-3; 9 nucleotides align to TRBD1. With 3 bases clipped from V and 5 bases from J, the junction kept 6 bases outside the gene matches. CDR3 length: 15 amino acids. The germline CDR1 and CDR2 sequences are SGHTA and FQGNSA. The CDR3: CASSFYRGHRDTQYF. CDR3 nucleotides: TGTGCCAGCAGCTTTTACAGGGGGCATAGAGATACGCAGTATTTT.

The chain uses TRBV5-4 and TRBJ2-3, with D perhaps TRBD1 (6 bases). The V gene lost 3 bases and the J gene lost 5 bases, with 16 bases spanning the gap. CDR3 length equals 15 residues. Germline V gene sequence: CDR1 SGHNT, CDR2 YYREEE (reference sequence). CDR3 in amino acids: CASSSRQDRRDTQYF. The CDR3 DNA reads as TGTGCCAGCAGCTCCCGACAGGACCGTAGAGATACGCAGTATTTT. Drawing the rest from reference TRBV5-4 and TRBJ2-3, the complete variable domain is ETGVTQSPTHLIKTRGQQVTLRCSSQSGHNTVSWYQQALGQGPQFIFQYYREEENGRGNFPPRFSGLQFPNYSSELNVNALELDDSALYLCASSSRQDRRDTQYFGPGTRLTVL.

The rearrangement uses TRBV4-2 and TRBJ2-2; 8 positions match TRBD2. The CDR3 loop spans 16 amino acids. J gave up 2 bases and V 2 bases, and 4 bases lay outside the gene matches. Looked up from germline, CDR1 is LGHNA and CDR2 is YNFKEQ. Here the CDR3 reads CASSQPLAGNTGELFF. CDR3 coding DNA: TGTGCCAGCAGCCAACCCCTAGCGGGCAACACCGGGGAGCTGTTTTTT.

V and J are TRBV29-1 and TRBJ1-2; D is undetermined. The CDR3 sequence is 11 residues long. The V gene's germline CDR1 is SQVTM and CDR2 ANQGSEA. Trimming shortened V by 7 bases and J by 8 bases, and 14 bases separated the two germline ends. The CDR3 DNA sequence: TGCAGCGCCTCTTGGAGGAGCGGCTACACCTTC. This gives the protein CSASWRSGYTF.

This clone was observed once. The chain is built from TRBV29-1 and TRBJ1-1; D is possibly TRBD1 (5 bases). CDR1 and CDR2 (germline): SQVTM, ANQGSEA. The V end was cut by 4 bases, the J end by 2 bases, with 14 bases between. CDR3 length: 14 amino acids. The chain's CDR3 is CSVADTELNTEAFF. CDR3 DNA: TGCAGCGTTGCGGACACCGAATTAAACACTGAAGCTTTCTTT. Together with reference TRBV29-1 and TRBJ1-1, the CDR3 gives the full variable domain: SAVISQKPSRDICQRGTSLTIQCQVDSQVTMMFWYRQQPGQSLTLIATANQGSEATYESGFVIDKFPISRPNLTFSTLTVSNMSPEDSSIYLCSVADTELNTEAFFGQGTRLTVV.

The chain uses TRBV28 and TRBJ2-7; the D is unclear. Trimming cost V 2 bases and J 4 bases, with 15 bases left between them. The CDR3 spans 15 residues. CDR1 is MDHEN, CDR2 SYDVKM, per germline. The chain's CDR3 is CASSLTQAAQYEQYF. CDR3 DNA sequence: TGTGCCAGCAGTTTAACCCAGGCAGCCCAGTACGAGCAGTACTTC.

The chain is built from TRBV29-1 and TRBJ1-2, with D maybe TRBD1 (5 bases). Per germline, CDR1 SQVTM and CDR2 ANQGSEA. V lost 6 bases, J lost 5 bases, and 10 bases lay in between. The CDR3 is 11 residues long. The CDR3 bases are TGCAGCGTCGGGGGAACGTATGGCTACACCTTC. As protein: CSVGGTYGYTF.

The CDR3, as DNA: TGTGCCAGCAGCTGGGGCGGGAGGGAAACCGGGGAGCTGTTTTTT. It encodes CASSWGGRETGELFF. The chain employs TRBV28 and TRBJ2-2; 9 bases are shared with TRBD2. CDR1 is MDHEN and CDR2 is SYDVKM in the germline V gene. This CDR3 has 15 residues. After removal of 6 bases from V and 5 bases from J, the junction contained 7 bases not matched to a gene.

The chain carries TRBV18 and TRBJ1-2, with TRBD1 matching 10 bases. Trimming at V came to 5 bases and at J to 4 bases, leaving 4 bases not matched to a gene. The germline gives CDR1 KGHSH, CDR2 LQKENI. The CDR3 runs 14 residues. CDR3 residues: CASSTRTGGYGYTF. CDR3 in DNA: TGTGCCAGCTCAACTAGGACAGGGGGCTATGGCTACACCTTC.

The V and J genes are TRBV18 and TRBJ2-2; possible D gene TRBD2, 6 bases. The CDR3 extends over 16 amino acids. V lost 1 base and J lost 4, with 13 bases in between. Germline V CDR1 and CDR2: KGHSH, LQKENI. The CDR3 protein is CASSPLGHGSTGELFF. The CDR3 DNA reads as TGTGCCAGCTCACCACTCGGGCACGGGAGCACCGGGGAGCTGTTTTTT.

The genes are TRBV6-5 and TRBJ2-7; 8 bases match TRBD2. This CDR3 comprises 15 residues. Germline loops: CDR1 MNHEY, CDR2 SVGAGI. V gave up 0 bases and J gave up 4 bases; unmatched junction bases: 5. CDR3 sequence (DNA): TGTGCCAGCAGTTACTCTTCAAGCGGGGGATACGAGCAGTACTTC. Amino acids: CASSYSSSGGYEQYF.

The chain recombines TRBV4-2 with TRBJ2-5; a possible D gene is TRBD1 (6 bases). The last part of the DNA fits TRBJ2-7 better; the J call may be wrong. Germline V lookup: CDR1 LGHNA, CDR2 YNFKEQ. The CDR3 sequence is 14 residues long. The CDR3 region has the DNA TGTGCCAGCAGCCAAGGAAAGACAGGCTACGAGCAGTACTTC. Translated: CASSQGKTGYEQYF.

The chain joins TRBV7-9 to TRBJ1-3, with a tentative D call TRBD1 (5 bases). Germline values: CDR1 SEHNR, CDR2 FQNEAQ (reference sequence). The CDR3 extends over 16 amino acids. Trimming cost V 6 bases and J 2 bases, with 17 bases left between them. Written as DNA, the CDR3 is TGTGCCAGCAGTCAAAGTACAGGATCTACTGGAAACACCATATATTTT. This sequence encodes CASSQSTGSTGNTIYF.